One and the same sample provided the 23 T cell receptor beta chains below, sequenced in a study of shared clonotypes between healthy human individuals. Clones were sequenced by immunoSEQ multiplex PCR, and TCRdb holds only the in-frame ones, with some missing. The table has a few million clones, over 90% seen once. The sequenced sample consisted of naive CD4+ T cells from PBMCs. Subset indicated: CD45RA+ positively selected. The receptors were gathered from a man younger than 35 in good health. Some clones in this sample may be carry-over from other donors' samples.

This clone was counted a single time. The chain uses TRBV6-1 and TRBJ2-1; TRBD2 agrees at 9 bases. From germline, CDR1 is MNHNS and CDR2 SASEGT. This CDR3 contains 16 residues. The V segment lost 3 bases and the J segment 8 bases; nucleotides outside the gene matches: 11. CDR3 nucleotides: TGTGCCAGCAGTGACCGTAGCGGGAGATTGATGTATGAGCAGTTCTTC. It codes for CASSDRSGRLMYEQFF.

The rearrangement uses TRBV11-2 and TRBJ1-2; no clear D gene. This CDR3 spans 14 amino acids. Trimming took 0 bases from V and 4 from J, leaving 9 bases between them. In germline, CDR1 is SGHAT, CDR2 FQNNGV. This CDR3 reads CASSLDEDSYGYTF. CDR3 coding DNA: TGTGCCAGCAGCTTAGATGAGGATAGCTATGGCTACACCTTC.

About this clone: At one end the junction does not follow the germline gene, possibly because of a read error. CDR3 amino acids: CACRGQSNQPQHF. CDR3 bases: TGTGCCTGCAGGGGCCAGAGCAATCAGCCCCAGCATTTT. This chain joins TRBV28 and TRBJ1-5, with D possibly TRBD1 on 6 matching bases. CDR1 MDHEN and CDR2 SYDVKM come from the germline V gene. This CDR3 comprises 13 residues.

V is TRBV6-6 and J is TRBJ2-1; unclear D gene. The CDR3 covers 13 residues. The germline V and J ends were trimmed by 0 bases and 7 bases, with 7 bases remaining between them. Germline CDR1 MNHNY, CDR2 SVGAGI (reference sequence). The CDR3 protein is CASSYSAQNEQFF. CDR3 DNA: TGTGCCAGCAGTTACTCAGCCCAAAATGAGCAGTTCTTC.

The V gene is TRBV7-2, the J gene TRBJ2-5, with D possibly matching TRBD2 (7 bases). With 1 base removed from V and 5 bases from J, the gap between germline ends came to 11 bases. This CDR3 comprises 14 residues. Germline V CDR1 and CDR2: SGHTA, FQGNSA. DNA for the CDR3: TGTGCCAGCAGCTTAGGAGGGGGGGATGAGACCCAGTACTTC. This encodes CASSLGGGDETQYF.

This clone was seen once. This chain uses TRBV7-2 with TRBJ2-2, with 10 positions matching TRBD1. Germline CDR1 is SGHTA and CDR2 is FQGNSA. V trimming: 5 bases; J trimming: 4 bases; junction bases outside the gene matches: 4. There are 15 residues in the CDR3. CDR3 bases: TGTGCCAGCAGCATGGACAGGGGGACCACCGGGGAGCTGTTTTTT. It yields the protein CASSMDRGTTGELFF.

Written as DNA, the CDR3 is TGTGCCAGCAGTTACGGGGGGGAGAACTCCTACGAGCAGTACTTC. It encodes CASSYGGENSYEQYF. The rearrangement links TRBV6-5 to TRBJ2-7; 7 positions match TRBD2. The CDR3 totals 15 residues. The germline V gene encodes CDR1 MNHEY and CDR2 SVGAGI. The junction had 4 bases not matched to a gene; V was cut back by 2 bases and J by 0 bases.

V is TRBV2 and J is TRBJ2-5; D gene uncertain. Germline values: CDR1 SNHLY, CDR2 FYNNEI. The CDR3 loop spans 15 amino acids. V was shortened by 6 bases and J by 5 bases, with 19 bases between the two germline ends. The CDR3 protein is CASRGAGAPGETQYF. In DNA, the CDR3 is TGTGCCAGCAGAGGTGCAGGCGCCCCCGGGGAGACCCAGTACTTC.

The V call is TRBV4-1, the J call TRBJ2-7, with 7 positions matching TRBD2. The germline CDR1 and CDR2 sequences are MGHRA and YSYEKL. The CDR3 consists of 19 residues. The V and J ends lost 7 bases and 0 bases, in that order; junction bases with no gene match: 21. The chain's CDR3 is CASTRLTGASGRSSYEQYF. The CDR3, as DNA: TGCGCCAGCACGAGGTTAACCGGAGCTAGCGGACGCAGCTCCTACGAGCAGTACTTC.

CDR3 nucleotide sequence: TGTGCCAGTACAAGATTTGAAAAACTGTTTTTT. Amino acids: CASTRFEKLFF. This chain links TRBV19 with TRBJ1-4; D is unresolved. CDR1 is LNHDA, CDR2 SQIVND, per germline (reference sequence). V was pared by 7 bases and J by 7 bases, with 7 bases between. This CDR3 comprises 11 residues.

The gene calls are TRBV28 and TRBJ1-1; a possible D gene is TRBD1 (5 bases). CDR3 size: 16 residues. The V gene's germline CDR1 is MDHEN and CDR2 SYDVKM. Trimming took off 5 bases at V and 0 bases at J, with 16 bases between the two ends. The CDR3 nucleotides read TGTGCCAGCAGTCCGGGACGGACCTTATTGAACACTGAAGCTTTCTTT. Protein product: CASSPGRTLLNTEAFF. The variable domain in full, completed from reference TRBV28 and TRBJ1-1, reads DVKVTQSSRYLVKRTGEKVFLECVQDMDHENMFWYRQDPGLGLRLIYFSYDVKMKEKGDIPEGYSVSREKKERFSLILESASTNQTSMYLCASSPGRTLLNTEAFFGQGTRLTVV.

The rearrangement uses TRBV4-3 and TRBJ2-3, with D perhaps matching TRBD1 or TRBD2 (6 bases each). This CDR3 contains 15 residues. Trimming pared 0 bases from V and 1 base from J, leaving 8 bases between. Germline V CDR1 and CDR2: LGHNA, YSLEER. The CDR3 loop reads CASSQDRGGTDTQYF. CDR3 bases: TGCGCCAGCAGCCAAGATAGGGGGGGCACAGATACGCAGTATTTT.

J is TRBJ1-6 and V is TRBV6-5, with TRBD1 matching 7 bases. This CDR3 contains 14 residues. CDR1 is MNHEY and CDR2 is SVGAGI in the germline V gene. The J segment lost 10 bases and the V segment lost 6 bases, leaving 9 bases of the junction unmatched. The CDR3 loop reads CASRPPGQLSPLHF. CDR3 in DNA: TGTGCCAGCAGACCTCCGGGACAGCTCTCACCCCTCCACTTT.

This clone showed up just once. The chain carries TRBV6-5 and TRBJ1-2, with a weak D call TRBD1 (5 bases). The V end lost 5 bases, the J end lost 8 bases, and 15 bases lay between the germline ends. CDR1 and CDR2 (germline): MNHEY, SVGAGI. CDR3 length: 13 amino acids. CDR3 DNA sequence: TGTGCCAGCAGTCGGGACGGCGCTAGGGGCTACACCTTC. This codes for CASSRDGARGYTF.

Worth noting for this clone: Other nucleotide sequences from this sample produce the same CDR3. This chain connects TRBV7-3 to TRBJ2-3; D gene unclear. CDR3 length: 13 residues. Looked up from germline, CDR1 is SGHTA and CDR2 is FQGTGA. Trimming stripped 4 bases from V and 4 bases from J, with 9 bases between. DNA for the CDR3: TGTGCCAGCAGCTCCACTGGTCCAGATACGCAGTATTTT. Amino acid sequence: CASSSTGPDTQYF.

The rearrangement uses TRBV9 and TRBJ2-7; TRBD2 is a possible D gene (6 bases). The germline V gene has CDR1 SGDLS and CDR2 YYNGEE. The CDR3 totals 15 residues. The V end was cut by 4 bases, the J end by 3 bases, with 17 bases between. The CDR3 is CASSRDRDFLYEQYF. The CDR3 DNA sequence: TGTGCCAGCAGCAGGGACCGGGACTTTCTCTACGAGCAGTACTTC.

To note about this clone: One end of the junction does not line up with germline, which may come from a read error. V gene TRBV18 combines with J gene TRBJ2-1, with 9 nucleotides matching TRBD1. There are 15 residues in the CDR3. The germline V gene encodes CDR1 KGHSH and CDR2 LQKENI. CDR3 nucleotide sequence: TGTGCCAGCTCCCCACGGGACAGGGATCGGAATGAGCAGTTCTTC. Translating it yields CASSPRDRDRNEQFF.

The chain links TRBV7-9 to TRBJ1-1; 7 bases map to TRBD1. The length of the CDR3 is 14 residues. V shed 7 bases and J 1 base; nucleotides not matched to a gene: 6. The germline V gene has CDR1 SEHNR and CDR2 FQNEAQ (reference sequence). CDR3 loop: CASTRDSGNTEAFF. The DNA for the CDR3 is TGTGCCAGCACCCGGGACAGTGGGAACACTGAAGCTTTCTTT.

This chain connects TRBV18 to TRBJ1-2; D is uncertain. The V and J ends lost 7 bases and 4 bases respectively, with 16 bases between them. CDR3 length: 14 amino acids. Germline-derived CDR1 and CDR2 are KGHSH and LQKENI. CDR3 bases: TGTGCCAGCTTAGAACCTGCGCCGGGCTATGGCTACACCTTC. This encodes CASLEPAPGYGYTF.

The rearrangement joins TRBV9 to TRBJ2-5, with D possibly matching TRBD1 (6 bases). From germline, CDR1 is SGDLS and CDR2 YYNGEE. This CDR3 is built from 15 residues. The V end was cut by 2 bases, the J end by 5 bases, with 16 bases between. The CDR3 sequence is CASSVLSGVGETQYF. CDR3 coding DNA: TGTGCCAGCAGCGTTTTATCAGGGGTTGGGGAGACCCAGTACTTC.

The J gene is TRBJ1-1, the V gene TRBV5-1; 7 bases are shared with TRBD1. V was clipped by 3 bases and J by 4 bases; unmatched bases: 12. Germline assignment: CDR1 SGHRS and CDR2 YFSETQ. The CDR3 spans 16 residues. CDR3 DNA sequence: TGCGCCAGCAGCTCCAGGGGGGGGGACCGATCCACTGAAGCTTTCTTT. Its translation is CASSSRGGDRSTEAFF.

With respect to this clone: Other DNA sequences in the same sample also yield this CDR3. The CDR3 here is CATGDSSTDTQYF. The CDR3 DNA is TGTGCCACCGGGGACAGCAGCACAGATACGCAGTATTTT. The chain has TRBV28 and TRBJ2-3; TRBD1 aligns across 7 bases. CDR3 size: 13 residues. V was pared by 10 bases and J by 0 bases, with 4 bases of the junction left unmatched. Germline CDR1 is MDHEN and CDR2 is SYDVKM.

This sequence joins TRBV2 and TRBJ2-5, with 7 bases fitting TRBD1. CDR3 size: 14 residues. The V and J ends lost 5 bases and 4 bases, in that order; junction bases with no gene match: 7. Germline V gene lookup returns CDR1 SNHLY and CDR2 FYNNEI. Here the CDR3 reads CASSLDRVAETQYF. In DNA form, the CDR3 reads TGTGCCAGCAGTTTAGACAGGGTGGCAGAGACCCAGTACTTC.